This entry describes one T cell receptor beta chain. This entry is derived from a study of blood T cell repertoires in COVID-19. Study summary: The origin of the acute and convalescent COVID-19 samples was the United States, Italy and Spain. Sources were T cells, B-cell-depleted T cells, or PBMCs; the material itself was cDNA or gDNA.

Under the authors' procedure: The authors estimated nucleated cell counts from reference gene primer amplification. Produced via immunoSEQ multiplex PCR; TCRdb's table is partial and in-frame only. The V and J calls and clone size are taken from that table; D and trimming were inferred from the DNA. The table includes about 220,000 clones, around 81% detected once. What was sequenced was peripheral blood. This receptor was taken from a human donor in a cohort sampled during active COVID-19.

CDR3 DNA sequence: TGTGCCAGCTTAGCGGGGCGATCCTACAATGAGCAGTTCTTC. Protein sequence: CASLAGRSYNEQFF. The genes are TRBV28 and TRBJ2-1, with 8 positions matching TRBD2. The CDR3 consists of 14 residues. The germline gives CDR1 MDHEN, CDR2 SYDVKM. Germline trimming cut 8 bases from V and 1 base from J; bases unmatched to any gene: 4.